The 29 T cell receptor beta chains reported below all come from one sample, sequenced in a study of blood T cell repertoires in COVID-19. Some clones are missing from TCRdb's copy, which holds only in-frame ones; the method was immunoSEQ multiplex PCR. The sample records fewer than 85,000 clones, under 90% being singletons. Specimen: peripheral blood. Source of these receptors: a woman aged 55 to 70 with acute or convalescent COVID-19.

V is TRBV21-1 and J is TRBJ1-2; TRBD1 is taken as the D call from the table, unchecked against the DNA. TRBV21-1 is designated a pseudogene. The CDR3 covers 15 residues. CDR3 amino acids: CASSKGDRGESGYTF. The CDR3 DNA follows: TGTGCCAGCAGCAAAGGGGACAGGGGAGAGAGTGGCTACACCTTC.

The CDR3 bases are TGTGCCAGCAGCTTTTCTGGCCAGGCGAGCTCTGGGGCCAACGTCCTGACTTTC. Translation gives CASSFSGQASSGANVLTF. The chain carries TRBV7-6 and TRBJ2-6, with D unresolved. V was cut by 3 bases and J by 0 bases, with 15 bases left in between. From germline, CDR1 is SGHVS and CDR2 FNYEAQ. This CDR3 region has 18 residues.

CDR3 DNA: TGTGCCAGCAGCAGGGGGTCAAACACTGAAGCTTTCTTT. Protein: CASSRGSNTEAFF. V is TRBV5-5 and J is TRBJ1-1; maybe TRBD1 (6 bases). The CDR3 is made up of 13 amino acids. Germline CDR1 is SGHKS and CDR2 is YYEKEE (reference sequence). V shed 4 bases and J shed 2 bases, with 9 bases lying between them.

The table lists this clone with a count of one. The chain carries TRBV6-5 and TRBJ2-4; 7 nucleotides agree with TRBD1. J gave up 0 bases and V 5 bases, and 4 bases lay outside the gene matches. CDR1 is MNHEY, CDR2 SVGAGI, per germline. The CDR3 runs to 15 residues. CDR3 sequence reads: CASSLRGSAKNIQYF. For the CDR3, the DNA is TGTGCCAGCAGTCTCAGGGGGTCAGCCAAAAACATTCAGTACTTC.

In this sample, this clone turned up a few times. This chain connects TRBV19 to TRBJ1-3, with D perhaps matching TRBD1 (6 bases). V dropped 7 bases and J dropped 7 bases, with 23 bases sitting between them. Germline V gives CDR1 LNHDA, CDR2 SQIVND (reference sequence). The CDR3 sequence is 16 residues long. The CDR3 DNA sequence: TGTGCCAGTAAAAAGGGGGTCGGACGCGAAGGTAACACCATATATTTT. Encoded protein: CASKKGVGREGNTIYF.

The chain couples TRBV3-1 (or the pseudogene TRBV3-2) to TRBJ1-2, with a tentative D call TRBD1 (5 bases). The V gene lost 5 bases and the J gene lost 4 bases, with 14 bases spanning the gap. Per the germline V gene, CDR1 is LGHDT and CDR2 is YNNKEL (reference sequence). The CDR3 has 14 amino acids. This chain's CDR3 is CASSYADTFYGYTF. The CDR3 DNA reads TGTGCCAGCAGCTACGCGGACACGTTCTATGGCTACACCTTC.

This clone is a singleton in its sample. V gene TRBV12-3 or TRBV12-4 combines with J gene TRBJ2-1, with no clear D. The CDR3 runs to 12 residues. Trimming shortened V by 5 bases and J by 5 bases, and 7 bases separated the two germline ends. This chain's CDR3 is CASSPVHNEQFF. The CDR3 DNA sequence: TGTGCCAGCAGTCCCGTTCACAATGAGCAGTTCTTC.

The genes are TRBV7-2 and TRBJ2-7; the match to TRBD1 covers 7 bases. V lost 4 bases, J lost 4 bases, and 10 bases stayed unmatched. CDR1 and CDR2 from the germline V gene are SGHTA and FQGNSA. The CDR3 runs 15 residues. The CDR3 DNA sequence: TGTGCCAGCAGCTCAATAGACAGGGTTAGGTACGAGCAGTACTTC. Translated: CASSSIDRVRYEQYF.

The rearrangement links TRBV28 to TRBJ2-2; TRBD2 matches 7 bases. Germline V gives CDR1 MDHEN, CDR2 SYDVKM. The CDR3 extends over 15 amino acids. Unmatched junction bases numbered 5, after V lost 7 bases and J lost 0 bases. CDR3 nucleotides: TGTGCCAGCACCTTAGCGGGTTCGAACACCGGGGAGCTGTTTTTT. Its protein is CASTLAGSNTGELFF.

This CDR3 is CASSSLRQGASGANVLTF. In nucleotides, the CDR3 is TGTGCCAGCAGTTCGTTGAGGCAGGGGGCTTCTGGGGCCAACGTCCTGACTTTC. V gene TRBV28 combines with J gene TRBJ2-6; TRBD1 agrees at 8 bases. V gave up 4 bases and J gave up 1 base; unmatched junction bases: 9. This CDR3 is built from 18 residues. In germline, CDR1 is MDHEN, CDR2 SYDVKM.

Only a few counts were recorded for this clone. V is TRBV7-3 and J is TRBJ2-3; 10 bases agree with TRBD2. J was trimmed by 2 bases and V by 4 bases; bases with no gene match: 3. From germline, CDR1 is SGHTA and CDR2 FQGTGA. The CDR3 length is 15 residues. The CDR3 coding sequence is TGTGCCAGCAGCTCAAGCGGGGGGGACACAGATACGCAGTATTTT. It specifies CASSSSGGDTDTQYF.

The chain links TRBV18 to TRBJ1-1; TRBD1 might be the D (6 bases). The CDR3 loop spans 16 amino acids. Trimming removed 4 bases at V and 4 bases at J, with 19 bases between. Germline values: CDR1 KGHSH, CDR2 LQKENI. In DNA form, the CDR3 reads TGTGCCAGCTCACGAGCCTTACAGGGAGGGAGCACTGAAGCTTTCTTT. It translates to CASSRALQGGSTEAFF.

The chain couples TRBV7-8 to TRBJ1-1; no firm D call. Germline values: CDR1 SGHVS, CDR2 FQNEAQ. V was clipped by 2 bases and J by 1 base, with 14 bases between them. This CDR3 is built from 16 residues. CDR3 region: CASSLLRGTQNTEAFF. CDR3 DNA: TGTGCCAGCAGCTTATTGCGAGGAACGCAGAACACTGAAGCTTTCTTT.

The V call is TRBV27, the J call TRBJ2-3, with D possibly matching TRBD2 (6 bases). V lost 7 bases, J lost 1 base, and 6 bases lay in between. From germline, CDR1 is MNHEY and CDR2 SMNVEV (reference sequence). The CDR3 has 12 amino acids. In nucleotides, the CDR3 is TGTGCCAGCAAGCGGGGCACAGATACGCAGTATTTT. Its protein is CASKRGTDTQYF.

The chain carries TRBV5-1 and TRBJ2-5; TRBD1 is a possible D gene (6 bases). The V gene lost 5 bases and the J gene lost 5 bases, with 10 bases spanning the gap. The germline CDR1 and CDR2 sequences are SGHRS and YFSETQ. The CDR3 contains 12 residues. As DNA, the CDR3 is TGCGCCAGCAGACAGGGTATGGAGACCCAGTACTTC. Residues: CASRQGMETQYF.

The chain joins TRBV10-3 to TRBJ1-2; 7 bases are shared with TRBD1. CDR1 ENHRY and CDR2 SYGVKD come from the germline V gene. Trimming took 0 bases from V and 0 from J; bases not matched to a gene: 7. The CDR3 consists of 17 residues. The CDR3 loop reads CAISESWTGTTNYGYTF. The CDR3 coding sequence is TGTGCCATCAGTGAGTCTTGGACAGGAACAACTAACTATGGCTACACCTTC.

The genes are TRBV10-1 and TRBJ1-1; D might be TRBD1 (6 bases). Trimming stripped 10 bases from V and 0 bases from J, with 12 bases between. CDR1 is WNHNN and CDR2 is SYGVQD in the germline V gene (reference sequence). This CDR3 is built from 13 residues. The CDR3 DNA follows: TGCGCCACACAGGGATCCATGAACACTGAAGCTTTCTTT. This gives the protein CATQGSMNTEAFF.

V gene TRBV15 combines with J gene TRBJ2-3; 9 bases match TRBD2. Germline V gene sequence: CDR1 LNHNV, CDR2 YYDKDF (reference sequence). There are 16 residues in the CDR3. J gave up 6 bases and V 0 bases, and 7 bases lay outside the gene matches. The CDR3 loop reads CATSRDLSGGSDTQYF. In DNA form, the CDR3 reads TGTGCCACCAGCAGAGATCTAAGCGGGGGGTCTGATACGCAGTATTTT.

The chain has TRBV18 and TRBJ1-5; D unresolved. V lost 2 bases to trimming and J lost 1 base, with 9 bases between them. The CDR3 is 15 amino acids. The germline gives CDR1 KGHSH, CDR2 LQKENI. This CDR3 reads CASSPGSGSNQPQHF. As DNA, the CDR3 is TGTGCCAGCTCACCAGGGTCGGGGAGCAATCAGCCCCAGCATTTT. The full variable domain, its missing parts supplied by reference TRBV18 and TRBJ1-5, is NAGVMQNPRHLVRRRGQEARLRCSPMKGHSHVYWYRQLPEEGLKFMVYLQKENIIDESGMPKERFSAEFPKEGPSILRIQQVVRGDSAAYFCASSPGSGSNQPQHFGDGTRLSIL.

The J gene is TRBJ1-2, the V gene TRBV6-6, with TRBD1 matching over 7 bases. CDR1 and CDR2 from the germline V gene are MNHNY and SVGAGI (reference sequence). CDR3 length: 13 amino acids. V was clipped by 2 bases and J by 5 bases; unmatched bases: 2. CDR3: CASSYTGEYGYTF. The CDR3 nucleotides are TGTGCCAGCAGTTACACAGGGGAGTATGGCTACACCTTC.

In DNA, the CDR3 is TGTGCCAGCAGTGTGGCGGGAGTCTCCTACAATGAGCAGTTCTTC. It yields the protein CASSVAGVSYNEQFF. The gene calls are TRBV2 and TRBJ2-1, with 7 bases identical to TRBD2. The trim removed 4 bases at V and 0 bases at J, leaving 3 bases unmatched. Per the germline V gene, CDR1 is SNHLY and CDR2 is FYNNEI. The length of the CDR3 is 15 residues.

J is TRBJ1-2 and V is TRBV30; a weak D match, TRBD1 (5 bases). The CDR3 loop spans 13 amino acids. The V end was cut by 3 bases, the J end by 1 base, with 9 bases between. Germline CDR1 GTSNPN, CDR2 SVGIG (reference sequence). The CDR3, as DNA: TGTGCCTGGAGCAAAGGGGTTAACTATGGCTACACCTTC. This sequence encodes CAWSKGVNYGYTF.

The chain links TRBV6-5 to TRBJ1-2; D not certain. Germline CDR1 MNHEY, CDR2 SVGAGI. V dropped 4 bases and J dropped 8 bases, with 17 bases sitting between them. The CDR3 spans 14 residues. The CDR3 DNA is TGTGCCAGCAGTTCTCTTGGGAGGGATAGCGGCTACACCTTC. Protein: CASSSLGRDSGYTF.

The gene calls are TRBV5-1 and TRBJ1-5; D ambiguous. CDR1 is SGHRS and CDR2 is YFSETQ in the germline V gene. Trimming pared 0 bases from V and 2 bases from J, leaving 6 bases between. The CDR3 length is 14 residues. CDR3 protein: CASSLDGRNQPQHF. The DNA of the CDR3 is TGCGCCAGCAGCTTGGACGGTCGCAATCAGCCCCAGCATTTT.

V gene TRBV10-1 combines with J gene TRBJ2-1, with D perhaps matching TRBD1 (6 bases). Germline V gene lookup returns CDR1 WNHNN and CDR2 SYGVQD (reference sequence). This CDR3 spans 12 amino acids. Trimming stripped 8 bases from V and 4 bases from J, with 9 bases between. The CDR3 reads CASFTGYNEQFF. CDR3 nucleotides: TGCGCCAGCTTTACAGGGTACAATGAGCAGTTCTTC.

Notes on this clone: This sample includes further DNA sequences coding for the same CDR3. This rearrangement joins TRBV12-3 or TRBV12-4 to TRBJ1-2, with 7 bases that match TRBD1. V lost 6 bases, J lost 8 bases, and 6 bases stayed unmatched. CDR3 length: 12 residues. The CDR3 DNA is TGTGCCAGCAGGACGCAGGGGGGAGGCTACACCTTC. Its translation: CASRTQGGGYTF.

This clone was counted a few times. The rearrangement uses TRBV13 and TRBJ2-2; 9 nucleotides align to TRBD2. Trimming took 1 base from V and 0 from J; bases not matched to a gene: 12. Germline CDR1 PRHDT, CDR2 FYEKMQ (reference sequence). This CDR3 region has 20 residues. The CDR3 DNA is TGTGCCAGCAGCTTAGTACAGGGGCTAGCGGGGATCGCGAACACCGGGGAGCTGTTTTTT. This codes for CASSLVQGLAGIANTGELFF.

This chain joins TRBV27 and TRBJ2-7; D unresolved. This CDR3 has 15 residues. The germline V gene encodes CDR1 MNHEY and CDR2 SMNVEV (reference sequence). V gave up 0 bases and J gave up 3 bases, with 12 bases separating them. The CDR3 reads CASSLSPGTSYEQYF. In DNA form, the CDR3 reads TGTGCCAGCAGTTTATCCCCGGGTACCAGCTACGAGCAGTACTTC.

The J gene is TRBJ2-1, the V gene TRBV7-9; 8 bases agree with TRBD2. V lost 4 bases and J lost 3; bases outside the gene matches: 14. The length of the CDR3 is 18 residues. CDR1 SEHNR and CDR2 FQNEAQ come from the germline V gene (reference sequence). The CDR3 DNA reads as TGTGCCAGCAGCTCCACCTCCGGACGGGGGGGGCTCTACAATGAGCAGTTCTTC. Its translation: CASSSTSGRGGLYNEQFF.